A single sample is the source of the 20 T cell receptor beta chains below, sequenced in a study of blood T cell repertoires in COVID-19. Sequencing used immunoSEQ multiplex PCR; TCRdb keeps in-frame clones, though not all of them. In the table there are over 120,000 clones, 80% of which are singletons. The specimen sequenced was peripheral blood. All receptors derive from a man aged 70 or older who had recovered from COVID-19.

The J gene is TRBJ2-7, the V gene TRBV6-2 or TRBV6-3; D is unresolved. In germline, CDR1 is MNHEY, CDR2 SVGEGT. Trimming removed 4 bases from V and 3 bases from J, with 7 bases in between. The CDR3 contains 12 residues. Here the CDR3 reads CASSSPGYEQYF. The DNA for the CDR3 is TGTGCCAGCAGTTCCCCGGGCTACGAGCAGTACTTC.

This clone was seen ten or more times. This CDR3 is CASSWNTGETGELFF. Written as DNA, the CDR3 is TGCGCCAGCAGCTGGAATACAGGGGAAACCGGGGAGCTGTTTTTT. V usage is TRBV5-1 and J usage is TRBJ2-2; 7 nucleotides align to TRBD1. The ends lost 3 bases at V and 5 bases at J; junction bases unmatched: 7. The length of the CDR3 is 15 residues. Germline V gene data show CDR1 as SGHRS and CDR2 as YFSETQ.

This clone was seen only once. The J gene is TRBJ2-7, the V gene TRBV7-2, with 11 bases matching TRBD2. The germline gives CDR1 SGHTA, CDR2 FQGNSA. With V trimmed by 4 bases and J by 7 bases, 9 bases remained unmatched. This CDR3 is built from 15 residues. The CDR3 reads CASSSVLAGAGEQYF. The CDR3 DNA is TGTGCCAGCAGCTCCGTACTAGCGGGAGCCGGTGAGCAGTACTTC.

This clone was seen ten or more times. The chain employs TRBV5-6 and TRBJ2-2; D is uncertain. The CDR3 has 15 residues. Germline V gene sequence: CDR1 SGHDT, CDR2 YYEEEE. The V end was cut by 0 bases, the J end by 3 bases, with 9 bases between. CDR3: CASSLVGGYTGELFF. The CDR3 nucleotides read TGTGCCAGCAGCTTGGTAGGCGGTTACACCGGGGAGCTGTTTTTT.

This clone came up many times. A junction end diverges from the germline sequence, so it may reflect a read error. The chain joins TRBV19 to TRBJ1-1, with 7 bases that match TRBD1. The CDR3 loop spans 13 amino acids. Germline CDR1 reads LNHDA; CDR2 reads SQIVND (reference sequence). CDR3 in DNA: TGTGCCAGCAGTATCGAAGACAGGGTTGAAGCTTTCTTT. As protein: CASSIEDRVEAFF.

Many counts were recorded for this clone. This chain uses TRBV5-1 with TRBJ2-1; TRBD1 aligns across 8 bases. This CDR3 contains 15 residues. Germline CDR1 reads SGHRS; CDR2 reads YFSETQ. The junction had 9 bases not matched to a gene; V was cut back by 4 bases and J by 6 bases. The DNA for the CDR3 is TGCGCCAGCAGCGTGACGGACAGGGTCTCCAATGAGCAGTTCTTC. Protein sequence: CASSVTDRVSNEQFF.

This sequence joins TRBV4-2 and TRBJ2-1; D gene uncertain. Trimming pared 1 base from V and 0 bases from J, leaving 7 bases between. Looked up from germline, CDR1 is LGHNA and CDR2 is YNFKEQ. The CDR3 spans 15 residues. The CDR3 region is CASSQVTSSYNEQFF. The CDR3 coding sequence is TGTGCCAGCAGCCAAGTCACGAGCTCCTACAATGAGCAGTTCTTC.

This chain uses TRBV19 with TRBJ2-1, with 9 nucleotides matching TRBD2. Losses at the gene ends were 9 bases for V and 5 bases for J; bases not matched to a gene: 11. Germline V gives CDR1 LNHDA, CDR2 SQIVND (reference sequence). The CDR3 runs to 15 residues. CDR3 sequence reads: CASLLTTSGNNEQFF. In DNA, the CDR3 is TGTGCCAGCTTACTGACGACTAGCGGAAACAATGAGCAGTTCTTC.

Remarks on this clone: Other DNA sequences in the sample encode the same CDR3. J is TRBJ2-2 and V is TRBV4-1; 14 nucleotides align to TRBD2. Germline CDR1 reads MGHRA; CDR2 reads YSYEKL. The CDR3 sequence is 18 residues long. Trimming removed 0 bases from V and 3 bases from J; junction bases left unmatched: 3. The DNA of the CDR3 is TGCGCCAGCAGCCAAGAGGGACTAGCGGGAGTCGACACCGGGGAGCTGTTTTTT. This sequence encodes CASSQEGLAGVDTGELFF.

This chain links TRBV7-2 with TRBJ2-7; 7 positions match TRBD2. This CDR3 has 15 amino acids. Germline assignment: CDR1 SGHTA and CDR2 FQGNSA. V was pared by 1 base and J by 4 bases, with 7 bases of the junction left unmatched. This CDR3 reads CASSLVWEGIYEQYF. The CDR3 DNA reads as TGTGCCAGCAGCTTAGTATGGGAGGGCATATACGAGCAGTACTTC.

This chain uses TRBV5-1 with TRBJ1-2, with D possibly being TRBD1 (5 bases). The CDR3 has 18 amino acids. CDR1 is SGHRS, CDR2 YFSETQ, per germline. V was clipped by 1 base and J by 4 bases, with 23 bases between them. In DNA, the CDR3 is TGCGCCAGCAGCTTGAATCAAGTGGGGCAGCGAAATTCCTATGGCTACACCTTC. This gives the protein CASSLNQVGQRNSYGYTF. Combining the CDR3 with reference TRBV5-1 and TRBJ1-2 gives the whole variable domain KAGVTQTPRYLIKTRGQQVTLSCSPISGHRSVSWYQQTPGQGLQFLFEYFSETQRNKGNFPGRFSGRQFSNSRSEMNVSTLELGDSALYLCASSLNQVGQRNSYGYTFGSGTRLTVV.

The J gene is TRBJ2-7, the V gene TRBV5-6; TRBD2 agrees at 9 bases. CDR3 size: 14 residues. Germline lookup yields CDR1 SGHDT and CDR2 YYEEEE. The ends lost 7 bases at V and 2 bases at J; junction bases unmatched: 7. The CDR3 loop is CASWRVAGAYEQYF. As DNA, the CDR3 is TGTGCCAGCTGGAGGGTAGCGGGAGCCTACGAGCAGTACTTC. Based on the CDR3 plus reference TRBV5-6 and TRBJ2-7, the full variable domain is DAGVTQSPTHLIKTRGQQVTLRCSPKSGHDTVSWYQQALGQGPQFIFQYYEEEERQRGNFPDRFSGHQFPNYSSELNVNALLLGDSALYLCASWRVAGAYEQYFGPGTRLTVT.

The chain carries TRBV4-1 and TRBJ1-2, with TRBD1 matching over 9 bases. This CDR3 spans 14 amino acids. The germline V gene has CDR1 MGHRA and CDR2 YSYEKL. Losses at the gene ends were 1 base for V and 3 bases for J; bases not matched to a gene: 0. CDR3 protein: CASSQGDRDYGYTF. Here the CDR3 DNA reads TGCGCCAGCAGCCAAGGGGACAGGGACTATGGCTACACCTTC.

The J gene is TRBJ2-7, the V gene TRBV9; D is unresolved. V was clipped by 0 bases and J by 3 bases, with 10 bases between them. Germline CDR1 SGDLS, CDR2 YYNGEE. The CDR3 extends over 14 amino acids. CDR3 protein: CASSVGLSGYEQYF. CDR3 DNA sequence: TGTGCCAGCAGCGTAGGGCTCTCAGGCTACGAGCAGTACTTC.

The chain is built from TRBV11-2 and TRBJ1-1; D is ambiguous. V shed 6 bases and J shed 11 bases, with 25 bases lying between them. The CDR3 has 15 residues. The germline V gene has CDR1 SGHAT and CDR2 FQNNGV. This CDR3 reads CASRLYHSGPKAAFF. CDR3 coding DNA: TGTGCCAGCAGGTTGTATCATTCTGGGCCAAAAGCTGCTTTCTTT.

The chain uses TRBV7-9 and TRBJ2-1; D perhaps matches TRBD2 (5 bases). CDR1 SEHNR and CDR2 FQNEAQ come from the germline V gene (reference sequence). Trimming took off 3 bases at V and 2 bases at J, with 8 bases between the two ends. CDR3 size: 14 residues. The DNA of the CDR3 is TGTGCCAGCAGCTTCGGACTCACCTACAATGAGCAGTTCTTC. It yields the protein CASSFGLTYNEQFF.

The J gene is TRBJ2-7, the V gene TRBV7-2; 8 bases are a match to TRBD1. After removal of 5 bases from V and 9 bases from J, the junction contained 9 bases not matched to a gene. Germline V gene data show CDR1 as SGHTA and CDR2 as FQGNSA. The CDR3 consists of 13 residues. The CDR3 loop reads CASSGGTGGGQYF. The CDR3 coding sequence is TGTGCCAGCAGCGGGGGGACAGGTGGTGGGCAGTACTTC.

For the CDR3, the DNA is TGTGCCATCAGTGAGTCGCGATCTAGCCCGTTCTTC. It specifies CAISESRSSPFF. The gene calls are TRBV10-3 and TRBJ2-1; maybe TRBD2 (5 bases). There are 12 residues in the CDR3. Germline CDR1 is ENHRY and CDR2 is SYGVKD. Trimming took 0 bases from V and 15 from J, leaving 12 bases between them.

The gene calls are TRBV9 and TRBJ2-2; 9 nucleotides match TRBD2. CDR3 length: 17 residues. With 4 bases clipped from V and 4 bases from J, the junction kept 11 bases outside the gene matches. Looked up from germline, CDR1 is SGDLS and CDR2 is YYNGEE. For the CDR3, the DNA is TGTGCCAGCAGCCCCCATGGGACTAGCTATACCACCGGGGAGCTGTTTTTT. This codes for CASSPHGTSYTTGELFF.

The rearrangement uses TRBV5-1 and TRBJ2-3, with a tentative D call TRBD2 (6 bases). CDR1 is SGHRS and CDR2 is YFSETQ in the germline V gene. The V end was cut by 6 bases, the J end by 2 bases, with 16 bases between. This CDR3 is 15 amino acids long. The CDR3 coding sequence is TGCGCCAGCACCGCCTTGGCGGGGCACACAGATACGCAGTATTTT. Its translation is CASTALAGHTDTQYF.